The 29 T cell receptor beta chains below come from one sample, sequenced in a study of T cell responses to AZD1222 COVID-19 vaccine. Profiling relied on immunoSEQ multiplex PCR, and the TCRdb table lists in-frame clones only, not all of them. Among just under 95,000 clones, around 90% were seen once, and the ten largest hold approximately 22%. This sample comprised peripheral blood, obtained on day 0 of AZD1222 vaccination. Receptor source: an adult in good health.

CDR3 nucleotide sequence: TGTGCCAGCAGTTTGGGCGGGGGGGCCCACAATGAGCAGTTCTTC. Translation gives CASSLGGGAHNEQFF. The gene calls are TRBV28 and TRBJ2-1; 9 positions match TRBD2. V shed 3 bases, J shed 5 bases, and the junction held 5 bases outside the gene matches. The V gene's germline CDR1 is MDHEN and CDR2 SYDVKM. This CDR3 is 15 amino acids long. Complete variable domain (other parts from reference TRBV28 and TRBJ2-1): DVKVTQSSRYLVKRTGEKVFLECVQDMDHENMFWYRQDPGLGLRLIYFSYDVKMKEKGDIPEGYSVSREKKERFSLILESASTNQTSMYLCASSLGGGAHNEQFFGPGTRLTVL.

V gene TRBV6-5 combines with J gene TRBJ1-2, with unresolved D. This CDR3 has 12 amino acids. Germline-derived CDR1 and CDR2 are MNHEY and SVGAGI. Trimming pared 8 bases from V and 2 bases from J, leaving 9 bases between. The CDR3 DNA is TGTGCCAGCTCCGGACCCAACTATGGCTACACCTTC. Translating it yields CASSGPNYGYTF.

The table lists this clone with a few counts. The chain recombines TRBV28 with TRBJ2-7; D uncertain. V lost 2 bases, J lost 3 bases, and 5 bases lay in between. The CDR3 totals 12 residues. In germline, CDR1 is MDHEN, CDR2 SYDVKM. Written as DNA, the CDR3 is TGTGCCAGCAGTTTAGGTATCTACGAGCAGTACTTC. Encoded protein: CASSLGIYEQYF.

The gene calls are TRBV7-2 and TRBJ2-7; D might be TRBD1 or TRBD2, each matching 6 bases. Trimming removed 2 bases at V and 0 bases at J, with 14 bases between. Germline V gene lookup returns CDR1 SGHTA and CDR2 FQGNSA. This CDR3 has 16 amino acids. The chain's CDR3 is CASSLKGGRDSYEQYF. DNA for the CDR3: TGTGCCAGCAGCTTAAAGGGGGGCAGGGACTCCTACGAGCAGTACTTC.

A single count supports this clone. The chain links TRBV11-1 to TRBJ1-3; weak D call: TRBD1 (5 bases). The germline V gene has CDR1 SGHAT and CDR2 FQDESV (reference sequence). Trimming removed 4 bases at V and 0 bases at J, with 13 bases between. The CDR3 spans 16 residues. CDR3 coding DNA: TGTGCCAGCAGCTCCTTGGACACGTACTCTGGAAACACCATATATTTT. The encoded protein is CASSSLDTYSGNTIYF. Variable domain in full (rest from reference TRBV11-1 and TRBJ1-3): EAEVAQSPRYKITEKSQAVAFWCDPISGHATLYWYRQILGQGPELLVQFQDESVVDDSQLPKDRFSAERLKGVDSTLKIQPAELGDSAMYLCASSSLDTYSGNTIYFGEGSWLTVV.

The rearrangement links TRBV28 to TRBJ2-1; D is perhaps TRBD1 (6 bases). Germline V lookup: CDR1 MDHEN, CDR2 SYDVKM. V was trimmed by 3 bases and J by 14 bases, leaving 14 bases between them. The CDR3 is 12 amino acids. CDR3 DNA sequence: TGTGCCAGCAGTTTGAGGGTACAGGGTAAGTTCTTC. This gives the protein CASSLRVQGKFF.

The chain recombines TRBV9 with TRBJ2-3; 11 nucleotides line up with TRBD2. Germline loops: CDR1 SGDLS, CDR2 YYNGEE. The CDR3 consists of 19 residues. Trimming at V came to 2 bases and at J to 4 bases, leaving 15 bases not matched to a gene. CDR3 nucleotides: TGTGCCAGCAGCGTGACGCCTATAGGGCTAGCGGGGGGACCAGATACGCAGTATTTT. It yields the protein CASSVTPIGLAGGPDTQYF.

The chain uses TRBV7-9 and TRBJ1-6, with D perhaps matching TRBD1 (5 bases). V was shortened by 5 bases and J by 4 bases, with 9 bases between the two germline ends. This CDR3 has 14 amino acids. Per the germline V gene, CDR1 is SEHNR and CDR2 is FQNEAQ (reference sequence). In nucleotides, the CDR3 is TGTGCCAGCAGCCCGGGACCTTATAATTCACCCCTCCACTTT. Amino acids: CASSPGPYNSPLHF. The entire variable domain, with the rest obtained from reference TRBV7-9 and TRBJ1-6, is as follows: DTGVSQNPRHKITKRGQNVTFRCDPISEHNRLYWYRQTLGQGPEFLTYFQNEAQLEKSRLLSDRFSAERPKGSFSTLEIQRTEQGDSAMYLCASSPGPYNSPLHFGNGTRLTVT.

This chain connects TRBV7-2 to TRBJ1-2; D gene unclear. Looked up from germline, CDR1 is SGHTA and CDR2 is FQGNSA. The V and J ends lost 7 bases and 8 bases respectively, with 20 bases between them. The CDR3 runs 14 residues. CDR3 coding DNA: TGTGCCAGCATAGACGCTCCCTCTGCCAGGGGCTACACCTTC. Its translation: CASIDAPSARGYTF.

This rearrangement joins TRBV5-4 to TRBJ1-1, with D unresolved. The CDR3 runs 16 residues. Germline CDR1 is SGHNT and CDR2 is YYREEE (reference sequence). V was shortened by 4 bases and J by 1 base, with 17 bases between the two germline ends. The CDR3 bases are TGTGCCAGCAGCCGAGCGGGGTCGCTTGGGAACACTGAAGCTTTCTTT. Its protein product is CASSRAGSLGNTEAFF.

This clone appeared a few times. The rearrangement uses TRBV10-3 and TRBJ2-2; D is unclear. The germline V gene encodes CDR1 ENHRY and CDR2 SYGVKD. The CDR3 sequence is 14 residues long. V lost 6 bases and J 2 bases, leaving 10 bases between the germline ends. CDR3 in amino acids: CAISQMINTGELFF. For the CDR3, the DNA is TGTGCCATCAGCCAGATGATAAACACCGGGGAGCTGTTTTTT.

The genes are TRBV13 and TRBJ2-2, with TRBD2 as a possible D gene (6 bases). V lost 5 bases and J lost 6, with 28 bases in between. CDR3 size: 19 residues. From germline, CDR1 is PRHDT and CDR2 FYEKMQ (reference sequence). Here the CDR3 DNA reads TGTGCCAGCAGCGGCAGAAGACGGTTCACGGGGGACCCCTCCGGGGAGCTGTTTTTT. Encoded protein: CASSGRRRFTGDPSGELFF. The variable domain in full, with the rest retrieved from reference TRBV13 and TRBJ2-2, is AAGVIQSPRHLIKEKRETATLKCYPIPRHDTVYWYQQGPGQDPQFLISFYEKMQSDKGSIPDRFSAQQFSDYHSELNMSSLELGDSALYFCASSGRRRFTGDPSGELFFGEGSRLTVL.

V is TRBV4-3 and J is TRBJ1-1, with unresolved D. The CDR3 covers 14 residues. Trimming shortened V by 3 bases and J by 3 bases, and 11 bases separated the two germline ends. Per the germline V gene, CDR1 is LGHNA and CDR2 is YSLEER. CDR3 nucleotide sequence: TGCGCCAGCAGCCACAAACCGACCGACACTGAAGCTTTCTTT. It encodes CASSHKPTDTEAFF.

The rearrangement links TRBV6-5 to TRBJ1-1; D unresolved. Germline assignment: CDR1 MNHEY and CDR2 SVGAGI. The V end was cut by 4 bases, the J end by 0 bases, with 6 bases between. CDR3 length equals 13 residues. CDR3 loop: CASSSRLNTEAFF. In nucleotides, the CDR3 is TGTGCCAGCAGTTCGAGGTTGAACACTGAAGCTTTCTTT.

The V gene is TRBV5-4, the J gene TRBJ2-3, with unresolved D. The CDR3 runs to 15 residues. The germline V and J ends were trimmed by 2 bases and 0 bases, with 10 bases remaining between them. Looked up from germline, CDR1 is SGHNT and CDR2 is YYREEE (reference sequence). Here the CDR3 DNA reads TGTGCCAGCAGCTTACTCGGACCTAGCACAGATACGCAGTATTTT. This encodes CASSLLGPSTDTQYF. The variable domain in full, with the rest retrieved from reference TRBV5-4 and TRBJ2-3, is ETGVTQSPTHLIKTRGQQVTLRCSSQSGHNTVSWYQQALGQGPQFIFQYYREEENGRGNFPPRFSGLQFPNYSSELNVNALELDDSALYLCASSLLGPSTDTQYFGPGTRLTVL.

A single count supports this clone. The chain is built from TRBV6-5 and TRBJ1-6, with 8 bases that match TRBD1. The CDR3 consists of 14 residues. Unmatched junction bases numbered 0, after V lost 0 bases and J lost 8 bases. The V gene's germline CDR1 is MNHEY and CDR2 SVGAGI. The CDR3 reads CASSYSDRDSPLHF. The CDR3 DNA reads as TGTGCCAGCAGTTACTCGGACAGGGATTCACCCCTCCACTTT.

This clone is a singleton in its sample. The rearrangement uses TRBV7-2 and TRBJ2-1, with 9 nucleotides matching TRBD2. CDR1 and CDR2 from the germline V gene are SGHTA and FQGNSA. This CDR3 contains 19 residues. Germline trimming cut 6 bases from V and 2 bases from J; bases unmatched to any gene: 17. CDR3 sequence: CASSHSVASGAPTYNEQFF. CDR3 bases: TGTGCCAGCAGTCACTCGGTGGCTAGCGGGGCCCCGACCTACAATGAGCAGTTCTTC.

The V gene is TRBV4-1, the J gene TRBJ1-2, with D tentatively TRBD1 (6 bases). The V gene's germline CDR1 is MGHRA and CDR2 YSYEKL. The CDR3 sequence is 14 residues long. Trimming cost V 5 bases and J 1 base, with 11 bases left between them. CDR3 protein: CASSVGTFNYGYTF. The CDR3 nucleotides are TGCGCCAGCAGCGTCGGGACATTTAACTATGGCTACACCTTC.

The V gene is TRBV6-5, the J gene TRBJ1-2, with a possible D match to TRBD1 (5 bases). The germline V and J ends were trimmed by 4 bases and 8 bases, with 17 bases remaining between them. The CDR3 runs to 14 residues. In germline, CDR1 is MNHEY, CDR2 SVGAGI. The CDR3 region is CASSFNRDRGGYTF. DNA of the CDR3: TGTGCCAGCAGTTTCAATCGGGACCGGGGGGGCTACACCTTC.

The rearrangement links TRBV12-5 to TRBJ2-2; TRBD1 aligns across 8 bases. CDR3 size: 17 residues. Germline V gives CDR1 LGHNT, CDR2 FRNRAP. Unmatched junction bases numbered 7, after V lost 4 bases and J lost 0 bases. The CDR3 region has the DNA TGTGCTAGTGGTTCCTCAGGGGGCGGGTCGAACACCGGGGAGCTGTTTTTT. This sequence encodes CASGSSGGGSNTGELFF. The full variable domain, with the rest looked up from reference TRBV12-5 and TRBJ2-2, is DARVTQTPRHKVTEMGQEVTMRCQPILGHNTVFWYRQTMMQGLELLAYFRNRAPLDDSGMPKDRFSAEMPDATLATLKIQPSEPRDSAVYFCASGSSGGGSNTGELFFGEGSRLTVL.

V and J are TRBV29-1 and TRBJ2-7, with 10 bases matching TRBD1. V lost 6 bases to trimming and J lost 4 bases; unmatched junction nucleotides: 3. The CDR3 loop spans 12 amino acids. Germline CDR1 and CDR2: SQVTM and ANQGSEA. The CDR3 DNA reads as TGCAGCGTCCAGGGACAGGGGTACGAGCAGTACTTC. Amino acids: CSVQGQGYEQYF.

This clone was seen a few times. V gene TRBV18 combines with J gene TRBJ2-3; D perhaps matches TRBD2 (6 bases). The CDR3 runs 14 residues. Per the germline V gene, CDR1 is KGHSH and CDR2 is LQKENI. V was trimmed by 5 bases and J by 4 bases, leaving 13 bases between them. CDR3 in amino acids: CASSSQRAPDTQYF. The CDR3 nucleotides read TGTGCCAGCTCATCCCAGCGGGCCCCAGATACGCAGTATTTT. The full variable domain, with the rest looked up from reference TRBV18 and TRBJ2-3, is NAGVMQNPRHLVRRRGQEARLRCSPMKGHSHVYWYRQLPEEGLKFMVYLQKENIIDESGMPKERFSAEFPKEGPSILRIQQVVRGDSAAYFCASSSQRAPDTQYFGPGTRLTVL.

This clone was recorded once. A read error may account for a junction end that differs from germline. This CDR3 is CASSPSDPGTPDF. The CDR3 DNA sequence: TGTGCCAGCTCACCATCCGATCCCGGGACACCAGACTTC. This rearrangement joins TRBV18 to TRBJ2-4; a weak D match, TRBD1 (6 bases). This CDR3 has 13 amino acids. Germline V gene sequence: CDR1 KGHSH, CDR2 LQKENI.

The genes are TRBV24-1 and TRBJ2-2, with D perhaps TRBD1 or TRBD2 (5 bases each). The CDR3 runs 15 residues. Germline CDR1 is KGHDR and CDR2 is SFDVKD. V was trimmed by 3 bases and J by 2 bases, leaving 9 bases between them. The CDR3 reads CATSDPGRNTGELFF. CDR3 sequence (DNA): TGTGCCACCAGTGATCCGGGACGTAACACCGGGGAGCTGTTTTTT.

Only a few counts were recorded for this clone. The chain uses TRBV4-2 and TRBJ1-2; D may be TRBD1 (5 bases). Between the trimmed V and J ends, which lost 0 bases and 1 base, there was a span of 6 bases. Per the germline V gene, CDR1 is LGHNA and CDR2 is YNFKEQ. CDR3 length: 14 amino acids. CDR3 DNA: TGTGCCAGCAGCCAAGACAGGGTTAACTATGGCTACACCTTC. As protein: CASSQDRVNYGYTF.

The chain couples TRBV18 to TRBJ2-7; TRBD1 aligns across 7 bases. After removal of 4 bases from V and 3 bases from J, the junction contained 9 bases not matched to a gene. Germline loops: CDR1 KGHSH, CDR2 LQKENI. This CDR3 has 15 amino acids. The CDR3 DNA reads as TGTGCCAGCTCACAAGCTACAGGGGTCGGCTACGAGCAGTACTTC. Protein sequence: CASSQATGVGYEQYF.

The chain recombines TRBV6-5 with TRBJ1-6; TRBD1 matches at 7 bases. V lost 7 bases to trimming and J lost 13 bases; unmatched junction nucleotides: 7. This CDR3 spans 12 amino acids. Germline V gene lookup returns CDR1 MNHEY and CDR2 SVGAGI. The CDR3 loop reads CASNLQGRPLHF. The CDR3 DNA is TGTGCCAGCAATTTACAGGGGAGGCCCCTCCACTTT.

The chain couples TRBV18 to TRBJ1-3; 7 nucleotides line up with TRBD1. The CDR3 length is 17 residues. With V trimmed by 5 bases and J by 0 bases, 10 bases remained unmatched. In germline, CDR1 is KGHSH, CDR2 LQKENI. CDR3 amino acids: CASSKNLGQSSGNTIYF. In DNA form, the CDR3 reads TGTGCCAGCTCAAAAAACCTGGGACAGAGCTCTGGAAACACCATATATTTT.

This chain connects TRBV3-1 (or the pseudogene TRBV3-2) to TRBJ1-3, with D perhaps TRBD1 (6 bases). The CDR3 length is 13 residues. Trimming removed 0 bases at V and 7 bases at J, with 7 bases between. The germline V gene encodes CDR1 LGHDT and CDR2 YNNKEL (reference sequence). The chain's CDR3 is CASSQDRGNTIYF. The CDR3 DNA is TGTGCCAGCAGCCAAGATAGGGGGAACACCATATATTTT.